This paragraph covers one T cell receptor beta chain sequence. Its matching antigen is unknown. The data were taken from a study of vaccination and CD4 T cells after COVID-19. Study context: PCR on nasal swabs identified SARS-CoV-2 in convalescent patients, of whom roughly 10 were mild and one severe. Overlapping spike peptides from SARS-CoV-2, HCoV-NL63, HCoV-OC43 and HCoV-229E served to stimulate the cells.

With V trimmed by 6 bases and J by 1 base, 3 bases remained unmatched. The CDR3 runs 14 residues. The germline CDR1 and CDR2 sequences are MNHNS and SASEGT. The treatment here: 10-day PBMC culture with coronavirus spike peptide pools or control peptides (ViraFEST assay). ViraFEST expanded antigen-specific T cells with peptide pools, then sequenced TCRs. At the Johns Hopkins FTIC core, DNA taken from cultured CD4+ T cells was sequenced by way of the Oncomine TCR Beta short-read assay. TCRdb analysed the PCR reads with MiXCR anew, one entry per CDR3 protein. The repertoire consists of about 7,100 distinct CDR3 sequences, with approximately 73% occurring once and the leading ten covering approximately 15%.

Sequenced input: CD4+ T cells from blood, cultured in vitro. The V gene is TRBV6-1, the J gene TRBJ2-3; TRBD2 agrees at 8 bases. The clonotype originates from a human donor who had recovered from COVID-19. The CDR3 spells CASSKLAGTDTQYF. The DNA of the CDR3 is TGTGCCAGCAGCAAACTAGCGGGCACAGATACGCAGTATTTT.